This TCR beta chain was sequenced during a study of OX40 agonist ivuxolimab in advanced cancers. Study at large: Partial responses were observed in three patients, of whom one had hepatocellular carcinoma and two had cutaneous melanoma.

The CDR3 extends over 15 amino acids. Germline CDR1 is SGHTA and CDR2 is FQGTGA. The J segment lost 1 base and the V segment lost 4 bases, leaving 5 bases of the junction unmatched. The method was immunoSEQ multiplex PCR; TCRdb's version includes in-frame clones alone and lacks a portion of them. Of approximately 71,000 clones listed, around four fifths are singletons. The rearrangement links TRBV7-3 to TRBJ2-5; 8 bases agree with TRBD1. The sample here was CD4+ or CD8+ T cells sorted from blood, taken in a trial of the OX40 agonist ivuxolimab. This TCR came from an adult with an advanced solid tumor such as melanoma, head and neck, liver or kidney cancer. The CDR3 DNA reads as TGTGCCAGCAGCTCCTCCGGGACAGGCCAAGAGACCCAGTACTTC. Protein: CASSSSGTGQETQYF.